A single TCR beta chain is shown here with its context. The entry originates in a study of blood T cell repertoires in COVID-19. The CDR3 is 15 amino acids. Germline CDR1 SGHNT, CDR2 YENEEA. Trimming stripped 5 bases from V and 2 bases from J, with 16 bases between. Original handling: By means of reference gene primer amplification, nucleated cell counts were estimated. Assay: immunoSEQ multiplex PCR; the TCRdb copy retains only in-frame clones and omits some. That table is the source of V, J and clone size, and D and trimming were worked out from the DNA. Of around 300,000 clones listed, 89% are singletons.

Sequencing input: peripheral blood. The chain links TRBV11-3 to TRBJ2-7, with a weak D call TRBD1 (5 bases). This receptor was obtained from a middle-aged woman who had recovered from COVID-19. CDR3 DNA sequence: TGTGCCAGCAGCCAAGGACACGGCATTACCTACGAGCAGTACTTC. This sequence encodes CASSQGHGITYEQYF.